This entry lists 6 T cell receptor beta chains sequenced from one sample in a study of T cells in Graves' hyperthyroidism and ophthalmopathy. TCR beta CDR3 sequences were amplified from RNA transcripts. Primed by the HTBI set, a first-round RT-PCR was run on the TCR CDR3. In TCRdb, the multiplex PCR reads were re-called with MiXCR into one record per CDR3 protein. The sample contains approximately 690,000 distinct CDR3 sequences, about 14% of which appear only once. Material for sequencing was blood. Receptors were obtained from a woman between 45 and 65 years old with Graves' ophthalmopathy.

The chain links TRBV27 to TRBJ2-5, with TRBD2 identical over 13 bases. The J segment lost 4 bases and the V segment lost 5 bases, leaving 10 bases of the junction unmatched. This CDR3 is 17 amino acids long. CDR1 and CDR2 (germline): MNHEY, SMNVEV (reference sequence). CDR3 loop: CASSLDLRTSGRETQYF. The CDR3 bases are TGTGCCAGCAGTCTAGACCTAAGGACTAGCGGGAGAGAGACCCAGTACTTC.

This clonotype came up many times. The rearrangement links TRBV6-7 to TRBJ1-1, with D maybe TRBD1 (6 bases). TRBV6-7 falls under the ORF class, with uncertain function. The CDR3 extends over 15 amino acids. Between the trimmed V and J ends, which lost 2 bases and 4 bases, there was a span of 14 bases. The CDR3: CASSYRQSGATEAFF. CDR3 bases: TGTGCCAGCAGTTACCGACAATCAGGGGCCACTGAAGCTTTCTTT.

The J gene is TRBJ2-7, the V gene TRBV6-2 or TRBV6-3, with D possibly called TRBD1 or TRBD2 (5 bases each). V was clipped by 3 bases and J by 0 bases, with 15 bases between them. This CDR3 is built from 16 residues. The germline V gene encodes CDR1 MNHEY and CDR2 SVGEGT. For the CDR3, the DNA is TGTGCCAGCAGTTATCCCGGGGCAAAAAGCTCCTACGAGCAGTACTTC. It encodes CASSYPGAKSSYEQYF.

Many counts were recorded for this clonotype. V gene TRBV20-1 combines with J gene TRBJ2-3, with a possible D match to TRBD2 (6 bases). The V and J ends lost 3 bases and 0 bases respectively, with 13 bases between them. Germline CDR1 is DFQATT and CDR2 is SNEGSKA (reference sequence). The CDR3 sequence is 15 residues long. The CDR3 DNA is TGCAGTGCTAGGGGAGTGGCGGGAAGCACAGATACGCAGTATTTT. It specifies CSARGVAGSTDTQYF.

This clonotype appeared many times. The rearrangement joins TRBV9 to TRBJ2-7, with TRBD2 matching 8 bases. The trim removed 4 bases at V and 5 bases at J, leaving 8 bases unmatched. The CDR3 runs to 14 residues. Germline lookup yields CDR1 SGDLS and CDR2 YYNGEE. The CDR3 sequence is CASSPGTRIHEQYF. DNA for the CDR3: TGTGCCAGCAGCCCTGGGACTAGGATCCACGAGCAGTACTTC.

This clonotype turned up a few times. CDR3 amino acids: CASSLVGTHYGYTF. In DNA, the CDR3 is TGTGCCAGCAGTTTAGTAGGGACGCACTATGGCTACACCTTC. The chain carries TRBV28 and TRBJ1-2; possibly TRBD1 for D (5 bases). This CDR3 has 14 amino acids. The ends were cut back, 2 bases at V and 3 bases at J, with 10 bases in the middle. Per the germline V gene, CDR1 is MDHEN and CDR2 is SYDVKM.